A single sample is the source of the 27 T cell receptor beta chains below, sequenced in a study of OX40 agonist ivuxolimab in advanced cancers. Sequencing was performed with immunoSEQ multiplex PCR; in TCRdb, only in-frame clones are kept and a portion is missing. The table lists approximately 78,000 clones, 88% of them singletons. Sequenced material: CD4+ or CD8+ T cells sorted from blood, taken in a trial of the OX40 agonist ivuxolimab. The source of these receptors is an adult with an advanced solid tumor such as melanoma, head and neck, liver or kidney cancer.

V usage is TRBV5-4 and J usage is TRBJ1-3; a possible D gene is TRBD1 (5 bases). V lost 2 bases and J 4 bases, leaving 10 bases between the germline ends. The CDR3 is 14 amino acids. Germline V lookup: CDR1 SGHNT, CDR2 YYREEE (reference sequence). The CDR3 region is CASSFPGDGNTIYF. The DNA of the CDR3 is TGTGCCAGCAGCTTCCCCGGGGACGGAAACACCATATATTTT.

This clone was picked up one time. The chain links TRBV25-1 to TRBJ2-3, with D possibly being TRBD1 or TRBD2 (5 bases each). V was cut by 8 bases and J by 1 base, with 13 bases left in between. The V gene's germline CDR1 is MGHDK and CDR2 SYGVNS. The CDR3 loop spans 14 amino acids. The CDR3 DNA sequence: TGTGCCAGCGGGGATTTGGGGGGCACAGATACGCAGTATTTT. Translated, it gives CASGDLGGTDTQYF.

This clone came up once. The V and J genes are TRBV6-5 and TRBJ1-4, with 8 nucleotides matching TRBD1. After removal of 8 bases from V and 5 bases from J, the junction contained 4 bases not matched to a gene. The CDR3 runs 13 residues. Germline values: CDR1 MNHEY, CDR2 SVGAGI. The CDR3 DNA sequence: TGTGCCAGCCGGGACAGGCCGAATGAAAAACTGTTTTTT. The encoded protein is CASRDRPNEKLFF.

The gene calls are TRBV6-5 and TRBJ2-2; TRBD1 matches at 7 bases. The CDR3 has 15 amino acids. With V trimmed by 6 bases and J by 4 bases, 8 bases remained unmatched. Germline CDR1 MNHEY, CDR2 SVGAGI. For the CDR3, the DNA is TGTGCCAGCAGCCCAAAGGGGGCGGGCACCGGGGAGCTGTTTTTT. Translating gives CASSPKGAGTGELFF.

This clone has only one observation. V and J are TRBV7-9 and TRBJ1-1; D gene unclear. Germline-derived CDR1 and CDR2 are SEHNR and FQNEAQ (reference sequence). Between the trimmed V and J ends, which lost 6 bases and 4 bases, there was a span of 6 bases. The CDR3 runs 11 residues. The CDR3: CASRKGTEAFF. In DNA, the CDR3 is TGTGCCAGCAGAAAAGGCACTGAAGCTTTCTTT.

The chain is built from TRBV7-9 and TRBJ2-5, with D possibly being TRBD1 (6 bases). Germline CDR1 is SEHNR and CDR2 is FQNEAQ (reference sequence). V gave up 0 bases and J gave up 5 bases, with 13 bases separating them. The CDR3 is 15 residues long. The CDR3 region is CASSLALGGLETQYF. The CDR3 DNA reads TGTGCCAGCAGCTTAGCTCTAGGGGGTTTGGAGACCCAGTACTTC. The full variable domain, rest sourced from reference TRBV7-9 and TRBJ2-5, is DTGVSQNPRHKITKRGQNVTFRCDPISEHNRLYWYRQTLGQGPEFLTYFQNEAQLEKSRLLSDRFSAERPKGSFSTLEIQRTEQGDSAMYLCASSLALGGLETQYFGPGTRLLVL.

J is TRBJ2-7 and V is TRBV5-4; D is perhaps TRBD2 (6 bases). This CDR3 region has 15 residues. Trimming took 5 bases from V and 0 from J, leaving 15 bases between them. CDR1 SGHNT and CDR2 YYREEE come from the germline V gene (reference sequence). The CDR3 nucleotides read TGTGCCAGCAGGTTGACTGGGGGAGGCTCCTACGAGCAGTACTTC. Translating it yields CASRLTGGGSYEQYF.

The rearrangement uses TRBV18 and TRBJ2-3; D gene uncertain. The CDR3 covers 12 residues. CDR1 is KGHSH, CDR2 LQKENI, per germline. Trimming stripped 5 bases from V and 4 bases from J, with 7 bases between. CDR3 protein: CASSGSADTQYF. The DNA for the CDR3 is TGTGCCAGCTCAGGGTCAGCAGATACGCAGTATTTT.

V gene TRBV15 combines with J gene TRBJ2-1; TRBD2 matches 7 bases. With 0 bases clipped from V and 6 bases from J, the junction kept 14 bases outside the gene matches. The CDR3 is made up of 18 amino acids. Looked up from germline, CDR1 is LNHNV and CDR2 is YYDKDF (reference sequence). As DNA, the CDR3 is TGTGCCACCAGCAGAGATTGGCCAGCGGGACGAATGTCCAATGAGCAGTTCTTC. Encoded protein: CATSRDWPAGRMSNEQFF.

V gene TRBV7-3 combines with J gene TRBJ1-2, with D possibly TRBD1 on 6 matching bases. Deletions cut 5 bases from V and 8 bases from J, with 18 bases between. CDR3 length equals 14 residues. Germline V gene data show CDR1 as SGHTA and CDR2 as FQGTGA. The CDR3 is CASSQYHRARGYTF. DNA of the CDR3: TGTGCCAGCAGCCAATACCACAGGGCCCGGGGCTACACCTTC.

The CDR3 DNA reads TGTGCCAGCAGCTTGTGGGGGATTGTGGGCTCTGGGGCCAACGTCCTGACTTTC. Translating gives CASSLWGIVGSGANVLTF. The chain carries TRBV5-6 and TRBJ2-6; D tentatively reads TRBD1 or TRBD2 (5 bases each). V was trimmed by 1 base and J by 0 bases, leaving 14 bases between them. The CDR3 has 18 amino acids. The germline V gene has CDR1 SGHDT and CDR2 YYEEEE.

The genes are TRBV7-2 and TRBJ2-1; TRBD1 agrees at 10 bases. This CDR3 spans 15 amino acids. Trimming took 6 bases from V and 8 from J; bases not matched to a gene: 10. Germline V gene data show CDR1 as SGHTA and CDR2 as FQGNSA. Here the CDR3 DNA reads TGTGCCAGCAGTTCGCGACAGGGGGCAGGGTATGAGCAGTTCTTC. Its translation: CASSSRQGAGYEQFF. The full variable domain, rest sourced from reference TRBV7-2 and TRBJ2-1, is GAGVSQSPSNKVTEKGKDVELRCDPISGHTALYWYRQSLGQGLEFLIYFQGNSAPDKSGLPSDRFSAERTGGSVSTLTIQRTQQEDSAVYLCASSSRQGAGYEQFFGPGTRLTVL.

The V call is TRBV6-5, the J call TRBJ2-7; possible D gene TRBD1, 7 bases. The CDR3 extends over 15 amino acids. Trimming shortened V by 8 bases and J by 4 bases, and 21 bases separated the two germline ends. Germline V gives CDR1 MNHEY, CDR2 SVGAGI. CDR3 residues: CASHRRAGQKYEQYF. CDR3 coding DNA: TGTGCCAGCCATAGGAGGGCGGGACAGAAATACGAGCAGTACTTC.

The chain has TRBV6-1 and TRBJ1-3; D gene uncertain. Germline V gene sequence: CDR1 MNHNS, CDR2 SASEGT. V lost 0 bases and J lost 7, with 10 bases in between. The CDR3 runs to 14 residues. CDR3 bases: TGTGCCAGCAGTGAAGCAGGCAGAGTTAACACCATATATTTT. It specifies CASSEAGRVNTIYF.

The chain couples TRBV6-5 to TRBJ1-2; D might be TRBD1 (6 bases). The germline gives CDR1 MNHEY, CDR2 SVGAGI. The length of the CDR3 is 13 residues. Trimming shortened V by 6 bases and J by 8 bases, and 16 bases separated the two germline ends. This CDR3 is CASRTGYRDGYTF. The DNA for the CDR3 is TGTGCCAGCAGGACAGGCTACAGGGACGGCTACACCTTC.

The V gene is TRBV6-9, the J gene TRBJ1-3, with D possibly TRBD1 on 5 matching bases. Germline V lookup: CDR1 MNHGY, CDR2 SVAAGI. V was cut by 8 bases and J by 0 bases, with 14 bases left in between. This CDR3 has 15 residues. The CDR3 spells CASSLGRLSGNTIYF. In DNA, the CDR3 is TGTGCCAGCTCTTTGGGACGCCTCTCTGGAAACACCATATATTTT.

The chain recombines TRBV5-5 with TRBJ2-7; D may be TRBD1 (6 bases). Trimming pared 1 base from V and 4 bases from J, leaving 12 bases between. The CDR3 is 14 amino acids. Germline CDR1 and CDR2: SGHKS and YYEKEE (reference sequence). CDR3 loop: CASSLTGPGYEQYF. The CDR3 DNA is TGTGCCAGCAGCTTGACAGGGCCAGGTTACGAGCAGTACTTC.

The V and J genes are TRBV18 and TRBJ1-5; TRBD1 is a possible D gene (5 bases). Germline CDR1 KGHSH, CDR2 LQKENI. The V end lost 4 bases, the J end lost 8 bases, and 12 bases lay between the germline ends. This CDR3 comprises 13 residues. The CDR3: CASSRDRVEPQHF. DNA for the CDR3: TGTGCCAGCTCACGGGACCGCGTGGAGCCCCAGCATTTT.

Comments on this clone: Mismatch with germline at one junction end may stem from a read error. The genes are TRBV7-8 and TRBJ2-3; maybe TRBD2 (5 bases). The CDR3 is 9 amino acids. Germline values: CDR1 SGHVS, CDR2 FQNEAQ. The CDR3 sequence is CASSPPLAF. Here the CDR3 DNA reads TGTGCCAGCAGCCCCCCCCTAGCTTTT.

The gene calls are TRBV10-1 and TRBJ2-1, with D tentatively TRBD1 (5 bases). CDR1 WNHNN and CDR2 SYGVQD come from the germline V gene (reference sequence). Trimming removed 2 bases from V and 5 bases from J, with 10 bases in between. The CDR3 has 14 amino acids. CDR3 amino acids: CASSEGAAHNEQFF. CDR3 sequence (DNA): TGCGCCAGCAGTGAGGGGGCAGCGCACAATGAGCAGTTCTTC.

This CDR3 is CSVVLRRTGHYEQYF. The DNA for the CDR3 is TGCAGCGTTGTTCTTCGTAGGACTGGCCACTACGAGCAGTACTTC. This chain connects TRBV29-1 to TRBJ2-7, with D maybe TRBD2 (5 bases). Germline values: CDR1 SQVTM, CDR2 ANQGSEA. The CDR3 totals 15 residues. Trimming shortened V by 4 bases and J by 3 bases, and 19 bases separated the two germline ends.

The V and J genes are TRBV7-8 and TRBJ2-5; TRBD1 is a possible D gene (6 bases). This CDR3 comprises 13 residues. Trimming shortened V by 4 bases and J by 5 bases, and 11 bases separated the two germline ends. In germline, CDR1 is SGHVS, CDR2 FQNEAQ. CDR3: CASSWQGRETQYF. CDR3 in DNA: TGTGCCAGCAGCTGGCAGGGGCGGGAGACCCAGTACTTC.

On this clone itself: Other DNA sequences in the same sample also yield this CDR3. The V gene is TRBV28, the J gene TRBJ2-5; tentative D call: TRBD1 (6 bases). V was shortened by 6 bases and J by 1 base, with 12 bases between the two germline ends. The CDR3 runs to 14 residues. Germline V gives CDR1 MDHEN, CDR2 SYDVKM. The CDR3 sequence is CASSLGGSQETQYF. In DNA, the CDR3 is TGTGCCAGCAGCTTAGGGGGAAGCCAAGAGACCCAGTACTTC.

J is TRBJ2-7 and V is TRBV11-3, with a possible D match to TRBD2 (6 bases). V shed 3 bases and J shed 2 bases, with 14 bases lying between them. This CDR3 comprises 15 residues. Germline V gene data show CDR1 as SGHNT and CDR2 as YENEEA. Written as DNA, the CDR3 is TGTGCCAGCAGCTTGGGGCCCACGGGGGCCTACGAGCAGTACTTC. This translates into CASSLGPTGAYEQYF. The full variable domain, with the rest looked up from reference TRBV11-3 and TRBJ2-7, is EAGVVQSPRYKIIEKKQPVAFWCNPISGHNTLYWYLQNLGQGPELLIRYENEEAVDDSQLPKDRFSAERLKGVDSTLKIQPAELGDSAVYLCASSLGPTGAYEQYFGPGTRLTVT.

The chain couples TRBV28 to TRBJ2-7; 7 bases align to TRBD2. CDR1 and CDR2 (germline): MDHEN, SYDVKM. CDR3 size: 14 residues. The V and J ends lost 10 bases and 6 bases, in that order; junction bases with no gene match: 15. The CDR3 nucleotides are TGTGCCACCTTAGCCCACCTACCGGGGGGCGAGCAGTACTTC. Residues: CATLAHLPGGEQYF.

CDR3 sequence: CASSPPVLAGAPSTDTQYF. Written as DNA, the CDR3 is TGCGCCAGCAGCCCACCCGTACTAGCGGGGGCCCCTAGCACAGATACGCAGTATTTT. V is TRBV5-1 and J is TRBJ2-3, with 11 nucleotides matching TRBD2. This CDR3 has 19 residues. Germline V gene lookup returns CDR1 SGHRS and CDR2 YFSETQ. J lost 0 bases, V lost 4 bases, and 13 bases had no gene match.

This rearrangement joins TRBV5-1 to TRBJ2-5, with D tentatively TRBD2 (6 bases). Germline CDR1 SGHRS, CDR2 YFSETQ. The germline V and J ends were trimmed by 0 bases and 11 bases, with 17 bases remaining between them. This CDR3 has 14 residues. For the CDR3, the DNA is TGCGCCAGCAGCTTGGCCGGTTTCCGGAGGGAGCAGTACTTC. Its translation is CASSLAGFRREQYF.